The clone carrying this T cell receptor beta chain was detected a few times. Its antigen is unknown. PCR involved 60 Vbeta and 13 Jbeta primers. Assay: immunoSEQ multiplex PCR; the TCRdb copy retains only in-frame clones and omits some. Of about 140,000 clones in the sample, approximately 80% were seen once. This CDR3 has 12 amino acids. V dropped 0 bases and J dropped 6 bases, with 5 bases sitting between them. Germline V gives CDR1 MNHNS, CDR2 SASEGT. The data were taken from a study of cytomegalovirus exposure and HLA in healthy donors. Study observations and caveats: Specificity of three CMV-associated chains for CMV antigens was verified in vitro. A link between a missense DCLRE1C variant and TCR beta V- and J-gene trimming emerged from a later analysis.

The sequence was obtained from a man aged 25-45 years in good health and CMV-seronegative. Sequenced sample: PBMCs. This sequence joins TRBV6-1 and TRBJ1-2; D is ambiguous. The CDR3 sequence: CASSEARDGYTF. CDR3 bases: TGTGCCAGCAGTGAAGCCCGCGATGGCTACACCTTC.